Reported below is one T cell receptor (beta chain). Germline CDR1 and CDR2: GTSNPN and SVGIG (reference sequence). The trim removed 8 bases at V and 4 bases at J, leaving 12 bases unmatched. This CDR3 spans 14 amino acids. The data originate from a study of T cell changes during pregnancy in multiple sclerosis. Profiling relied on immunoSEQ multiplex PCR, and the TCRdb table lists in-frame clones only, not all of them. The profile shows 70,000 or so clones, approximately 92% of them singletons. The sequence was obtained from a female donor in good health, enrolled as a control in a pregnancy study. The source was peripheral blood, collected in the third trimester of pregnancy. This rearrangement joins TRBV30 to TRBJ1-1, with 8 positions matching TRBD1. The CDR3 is CAGKDGQGSTEAFF. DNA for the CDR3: TGTGCCGGAAAAGACGGACAGGGAAGCACTGAAGCTTTCTTT.